Listed below are T cell receptor beta chains from one sample, sequenced in a study of blood T cells in healthy people across ages. Using its own MiXCR run on the 5' RACE reads, TCRdb lists one record per CDR3 protein. The sample lists 1.5 million to 1.9 million distinct CDR3 sequences, 40% to 45% occurring once. Sequences were obtained from blood. These receptors originate from a woman under 30 in good health. CDR3s include the opening cysteine and the closing phenylalanine or tryptophan. A D gene is named only where the DNA matches it firmly. The size field is filled for only some rows; it gives once, few, many or a size class.

clone size: few
D gene: TRBD1
V gene: TRBV27
J gene: TRBJ1-5
CDR3 protein: CASSLPPDRDSNQPQHF
CDR3 DNA: TGTGCCAGCAGTTTACCGCCGGACAGGGATAGCAATCAGCCCCAGCATTTT

clone size: NA
D gene: TRBD1
V gene: TRBV7-2
J gene: TRBJ2-2
CDR3 protein: CASSLNRGITGELFF
CDR3 DNA: TGTGCCAGCAGCTTAAACAGGGGAATCACCGGGGAGCTGTTTTTT

clone size: NA
D gene: NA
V gene: TRBV7-2
J gene: TRBJ1-4
CDR3 protein: CASSAGRGVYPTNEKLFF
CDR3 DNA: TGTGCCAGCAGCGCCGGAAGGGGCGTATACCCAACTAATGAAAAACTGTTTTTT

clone size: few
D gene: NA
V gene: TRBV20-1
J gene: TRBJ2-7
CDR3 protein: CSARDRTILSYEQYF
CDR3 DNA: TGCAGTGCTAGAGATAGGACTATCCTCTCCTACGAGCAGTACTTC

clone size: few
D gene: NA
V gene: TRBV12-3/TRBV12-4
J gene: TRBJ2-7
CDR3 protein: CASSFFVHEQYF
CDR3 DNA: TGTGCCAGCAGTTTCTTTGTACACGAGCAGTACTTC

clone size: few
D gene: TRBD1
V gene: TRBV19
J gene: TRBJ2-1
CDR3 protein: CATKTGINEQFF
CDR3 DNA: TGTGCCACCAAGACAGGGATCAATGAGCAGTTCTTC

clone size: NA
D gene: NA
V gene: TRBV2
J gene: TRBJ2-2
CDR3 protein: CASSEAGRTGELFF
CDR3 DNA: TGTGCCAGCAGTGAAGCGGGGAGGACCGGGGAGCTGTTTTTT

clone size: NA
D gene: NA
V gene: TRBV29-1
J gene: TRBJ1-1
CDR3 protein: CSVTGGYTEAFF
CDR3 DNA: TGCAGCGTTACGGGGGGGTACACTGAAGCTTTCTTT

clone size: few
D gene: NA
V gene: TRBV4-1
J gene: TRBJ2-3
CDR3 protein: CASSQETYDTDTQYF
CDR3 DNA: TGCGCCAGCAGCCAAGAAACGTACGACACAGATACGCAGTATTTT

clone size: NA
D gene: NA
V gene: TRBV7-2
J gene: TRBJ2-1
CDR3 protein: CACSSNRGYNEQFF
CDR3 DNA: TGTGCCTGCAGCTCAAACAGAGGGTACAATGAGCAGTTCTTC

clone size: many
D gene: NA
V gene: TRBV7-3
J gene: TRBJ2-3
CDR3 protein: CASSSQGAATQYF
CDR3 DNA: TGTGCCAGCAGCTCACAAGGGGCCGCTACGCAGTATTTT

clone size: NA
D gene: NA
V gene: TRBV28
J gene: TRBJ2-5
CDR3 protein: CASSPTYQETLYF
CDR3 DNA: TGTGCCAGCAGTCCTACCTATCAAGAGACCCTGTACTTC

clone size: few
D gene: TRBD2
V gene: TRBV7-9
J gene: TRBJ2-1
CDR3 protein: CASSLGGGGKSYNEQFF
CDR3 DNA: TGTGCCAGCAGCTTAGGGGGCGGGGGGAAGTCCTACAATGAGCAGTTCTTC

clone size: NA
D gene: NA
V gene: TRBV7-9
J gene: TRBJ1-5
CDR3 protein: CASSKGPTNQPQHF
CDR3 DNA: TGTGCCAGCAGCAAGGGACCTACGAATCAGCCCCAGCATTTT

clone size: NA
D gene: NA
V gene: TRBV4-3
J gene: TRBJ1-2
CDR3 protein: CASSQQWGAGDYGYTF
CDR3 DNA: TGCGCCAGCAGTCAACAGTGGGGAGCAGGGGACTATGGCTACACCTTC

clone size: NA
D gene: NA
V gene: TRBV20-1
J gene: TRBJ1-1
CDR3 protein: CSLWTDDTEAFF
CDR3 DNA: TGCAGTCTCTGGACAGACGACACTGAAGCTTTCTTT

clone size: NA
D gene: NA
V gene: TRBV25-1
J gene: TRBJ2-3
CDR3 protein: CASSVRFTQYF
CDR3 DNA: TGTGCCAGCAGTGTGCGATTTACGCAGTATTTT

clone size: NA
D gene: TRBD1
V gene: TRBV27
J gene: TRBJ1-5
CDR3 protein: CASSSTDRDQPQHF
CDR3 DNA: TGTGCCAGCAGTTCCACTGACAGGGATCAGCCCCAGCATTTT

clone size: NA
D gene: NA
V gene: TRBV27
J gene: TRBJ1-6
CDR3 protein: CASSFPGDSPLHF
CDR3 DNA: TGTGCCAGCAGTTTCCCAGGAGATTCACCCCTCCACTTT

clone size: NA
D gene: TRBD1
V gene: TRBV28
J gene: TRBJ2-7
CDR3 protein: CASTSGRTGFSEQYF
CDR3 DNA: TGTGCCAGCACCTCGGGAAGGACAGGGTTTAGCGAGCAGTACTTC

clone size: NA
D gene: NA
V gene: TRBV4-1
J gene: TRBJ2-7
CDR3 protein: CASSQGRVTYEQYF
CDR3 DNA: TGCGCCAGCAGCCAAGGCAGGGTTACCTACGAGCAGTACTTC

clone size: NA
D gene: NA
V gene: TRBV24-1
J gene: TRBJ2-7
CDR3 protein: CATSETIGGEQYF
CDR3 DNA: TGTGCCACCAGTGAGACCATCGGCGGCGAGCAGTACTTC

clone size: NA
D gene: NA
V gene: TRBV6-1
J gene: TRBJ1-5
CDR3 protein: CASNSQPQHF
CDR3 DNA: TGTGCCAGCAACAGCCAGCCCCAGCATTTT

clone size: NA
D gene: NA
V gene: TRBV20-1
J gene: TRBJ2-7
CDR3 protein: CSARDPALDEQYF
CDR3 DNA: TGCAGTGCTAGAGACCCAGCGTTGGATGAGCAGTACTTC

clone size: NA
D gene: NA
V gene: TRBV7-8
J gene: TRBJ2-3
CDR3 protein: CASSLVAERDTQYF
CDR3 DNA: TGTGCCAGCAGCTTAGTAGCAGAGCGCGATACGCAGTATTTT

clone size: NA
D gene: NA
V gene: TRBV6-2/TRBV6-3
J gene: TRBJ2-3
CDR3 protein: CASRKSGDTQYF
CDR3 DNA: TGTGCCAGCAGGAAGTCTGGAGATACGCAGTATTTT

clone size: NA
D gene: NA
V gene: TRBV4-1
J gene: TRBJ1-2
CDR3 protein: CASSQEKGYYGYTF
CDR3 DNA: TGCGCCAGCAGCCAAGAAAAAGGGTACTATGGCTACACCTTC

clone size: NA
D gene: NA
V gene: TRBV7-6
J gene: TRBJ1-1
CDR3 protein: CASRDASNTEAFF
CDR3 DNA: TGTGCCAGCAGGGACGCATCGAACACTGAAGCTTTCTTT

clone size: NA
D gene: NA
V gene: TRBV6-5
J gene: TRBJ1-2
CDR3 protein: CASSQGQLVWDGYTF
CDR3 DNA: TGTGCCAGCAGTCAAGGACAGTTGGTATGGGACGGCTACACCTTC

clone size: NA
D gene: NA
V gene: TRBV18
J gene: TRBJ2-3
CDR3 protein: CASSPFRRDTDTQYF
CDR3 DNA: TGTGCCAGCTCACCATTCAGACGAGACACAGATACGCAGTATTTT

clone size: NA
D gene: NA
V gene: TRBV2
J gene: TRBJ1-1
CDR3 protein: CASRPFTDTEAFF
CDR3 DNA: TGTGCCAGCAGACCTTTTACGGACACTGAAGCTTTCTTT

clone size: NA
D gene: NA
V gene: TRBV20-1
J gene: TRBJ2-3
CDR3 protein: CSARAGLDTDTQYF
CDR3 DNA: TGCAGTGCTAGAGCGGGGCTCGACACAGATACGCAGTATTTT

clone size: few
D gene: NA
V gene: TRBV6-5
J gene: TRBJ2-1
CDR3 protein: CASSYAVTGSYNEQFF
CDR3 DNA: TGTGCCAGCAGTTACGCGGTGACAGGCTCCTACAATGAGCAGTTCTTC

clone size: NA
D gene: NA
V gene: TRBV12-3/TRBV12-4
J gene: TRBJ1-2
CDR3 protein: CAITGGVDGYTF
CDR3 DNA: TGTGCCATCACCGGCGGGGTCGATGGCTACACCTTC

clone size: NA
D gene: TRBD1
V gene: TRBV7-9
J gene: TRBJ2-3
CDR3 protein: CANSLGTASTDTQYF
CDR3 DNA: TGTGCCAACAGCTTAGGGACAGCAAGCACAGATACGCAGTATTTT

clone size: few
D gene: NA
V gene: TRBV7-9
J gene: TRBJ1-5
CDR3 protein: CASSWGYRDGQPQHF
CDR3 DNA: TGTGCCAGCAGCTGGGGGTACAGGGACGGTCAGCCCCAGCATTTT

clone size: few
D gene: TRBD2
V gene: TRBV7-2
J gene: TRBJ2-1
CDR3 protein: CASLGLAPYNEQFF
CDR3 DNA: TGTGCCAGTCTAGGACTAGCGCCATACAATGAGCAGTTCTTC

clone size: NA
D gene: TRBD1
V gene: TRBV20-1
J gene: TRBJ2-7
CDR3 protein: CSARNSGTGGEQYF
CDR3 DNA: TGCAGTGCTAGAAACTCCGGGACAGGGGGAGAGCAGTACTTC

clone size: once
D gene: NA
V gene: TRBV29-1
J gene: TRBJ1-4
CDR3 protein: CSVEGTTNEKLFF
CDR3 DNA: TGCAGCGTTGAGGGAACAACTAATGAAAAACTGTTTTTT

clone size: few
D gene: NA
V gene: TRBV7-2
J gene: TRBJ1-2
CDR3 protein: CASSFGAAGYGYTF
CDR3 DNA: TGTGCCAGCAGCTTTGGGGCGGCCGGTTATGGCTACACCTTC

clone size: few
D gene: NA
V gene: TRBV12-3/TRBV12-4
J gene: TRBJ1-1
CDR3 protein: CASSLEVSSNTEAFF
CDR3 DNA: TGTGCCAGCAGTTTAGAAGTCAGCTCGAACACTGAAGCTTTCTTT